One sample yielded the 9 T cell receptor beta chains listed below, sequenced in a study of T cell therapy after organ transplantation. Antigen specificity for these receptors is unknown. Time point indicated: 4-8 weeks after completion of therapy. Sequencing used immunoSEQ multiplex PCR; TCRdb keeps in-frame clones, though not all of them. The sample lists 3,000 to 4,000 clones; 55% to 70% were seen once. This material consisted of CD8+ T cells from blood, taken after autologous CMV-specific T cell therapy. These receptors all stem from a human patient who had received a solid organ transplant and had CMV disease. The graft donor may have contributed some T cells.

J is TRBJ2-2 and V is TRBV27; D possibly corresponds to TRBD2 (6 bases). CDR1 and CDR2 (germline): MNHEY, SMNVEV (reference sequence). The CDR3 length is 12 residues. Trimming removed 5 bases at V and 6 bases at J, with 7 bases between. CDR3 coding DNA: TGTGCCAGCAGTACGGGAGCCGGGGAGCTGTTTTTT. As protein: CASSTGAGELFF.

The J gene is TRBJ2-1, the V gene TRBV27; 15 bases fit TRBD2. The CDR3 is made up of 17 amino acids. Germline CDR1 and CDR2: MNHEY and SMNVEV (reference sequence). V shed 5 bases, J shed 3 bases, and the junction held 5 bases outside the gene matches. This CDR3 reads CASSPGLAGGNYNEQFF. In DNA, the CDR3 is TGTGCCAGCAGTCCAGGACTAGCGGGAGGGAACTACAATGAGCAGTTCTTC.

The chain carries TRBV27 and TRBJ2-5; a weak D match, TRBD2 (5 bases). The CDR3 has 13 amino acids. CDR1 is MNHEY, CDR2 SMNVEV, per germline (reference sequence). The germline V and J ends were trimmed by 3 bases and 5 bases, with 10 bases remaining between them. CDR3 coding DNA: TGTGCCAGCAGTTTTGAGGGTGTGGAGACCCAGTACTTC. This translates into CASSFEGVETQYF.

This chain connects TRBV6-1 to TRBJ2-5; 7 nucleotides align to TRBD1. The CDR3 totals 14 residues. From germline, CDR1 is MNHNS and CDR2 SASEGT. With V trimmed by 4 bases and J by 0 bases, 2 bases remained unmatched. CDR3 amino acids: CASSVTGDQETQYF. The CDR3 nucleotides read TGTGCCAGCAGTGTAACAGGGGACCAAGAGACCCAGTACTTC.

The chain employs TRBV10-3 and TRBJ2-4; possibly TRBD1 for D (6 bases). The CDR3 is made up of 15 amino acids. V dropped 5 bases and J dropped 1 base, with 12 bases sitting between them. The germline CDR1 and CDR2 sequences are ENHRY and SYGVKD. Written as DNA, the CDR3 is TGTGCCATCAGTCCACAGGGTTGGGCCAAAAACATTCAGTACTTC. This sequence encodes CAISPQGWAKNIQYF.

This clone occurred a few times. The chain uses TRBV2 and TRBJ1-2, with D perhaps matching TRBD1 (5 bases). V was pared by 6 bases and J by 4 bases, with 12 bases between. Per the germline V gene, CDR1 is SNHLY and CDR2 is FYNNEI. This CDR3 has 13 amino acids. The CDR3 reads CASRGTDAYGYTF. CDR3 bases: TGTGCCAGCAGGGGGACGGACGCCTATGGCTACACCTTC. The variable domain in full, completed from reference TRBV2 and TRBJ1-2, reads EPEVTQTPSHQVTQMGQEVILRCVPISNHLYFYWYRQILGQKVEFLVSFYNNEISEKSEIFDDQFSVERPDGSNFTLKIRSTKLEDSAMYFCASRGTDAYGYTFGSGTRLTVV.

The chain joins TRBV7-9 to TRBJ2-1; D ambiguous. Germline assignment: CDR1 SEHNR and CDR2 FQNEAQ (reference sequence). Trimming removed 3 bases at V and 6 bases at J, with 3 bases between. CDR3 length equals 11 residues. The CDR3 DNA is TGTGCCAGCAGCTTTAGCAATGAGCAGTTCTTC. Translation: CASSFSNEQFF.

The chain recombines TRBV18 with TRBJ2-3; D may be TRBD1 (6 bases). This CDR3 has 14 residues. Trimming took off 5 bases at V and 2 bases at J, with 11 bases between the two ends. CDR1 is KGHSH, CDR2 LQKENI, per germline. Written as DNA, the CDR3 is TGTGCCAGCTCAAGACAGGTTTCCACAGATACGCAGTATTTT. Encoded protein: CASSRQVSTDTQYF.

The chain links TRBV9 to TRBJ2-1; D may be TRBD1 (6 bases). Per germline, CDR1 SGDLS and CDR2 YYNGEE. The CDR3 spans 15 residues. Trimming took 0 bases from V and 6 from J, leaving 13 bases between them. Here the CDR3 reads CASSVVGSGVNEQFF. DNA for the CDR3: TGTGCCAGCAGCGTAGTAGGGTCAGGGGTCAATGAGCAGTTCTTC.